This entry features one T cell receptor beta chain sequence. The data were taken from a study of blood T cell repertoires in COVID-19. The protocol was immunoSEQ multiplex PCR, while the TCRdb copy is restricted to in-frame clones and leaves out a portion. The sample holds about 130,000 clones, approximately 81% seen once. The CDR3 has 15 amino acids. J gave up 6 bases and V 3 bases, and 7 bases lay outside the gene matches. CDR1 and CDR2 from the germline V gene are LNHDA and SQIVND (reference sequence). The sequencing sample was made of peripheral blood. The chain recombines TRBV19 with TRBJ1-5, with TRBD1 matching over 8 bases. The clonotype originates from a woman between 45 and 60 years old with acute or convalescent COVID-19. This CDR3 reads CASSMTGAGSQPQHF. CDR3 bases: TGTGCCAGTAGTATGACAGGGGCGGGGAGTCAGCCCCAGCATTTT. The full variable domain, rest sourced from reference TRBV19 and TRBJ1-5, is DGGITQSPKYLFRKEGQNVTLSCEQNLNHDAMYWYRQDPGQGLRLIYYSQIVNDFQKGDIAEGYSVSREKKESFPLTVTSAQKNPTAFYLCASSMTGAGSQPQHFGDGTRLSIL.